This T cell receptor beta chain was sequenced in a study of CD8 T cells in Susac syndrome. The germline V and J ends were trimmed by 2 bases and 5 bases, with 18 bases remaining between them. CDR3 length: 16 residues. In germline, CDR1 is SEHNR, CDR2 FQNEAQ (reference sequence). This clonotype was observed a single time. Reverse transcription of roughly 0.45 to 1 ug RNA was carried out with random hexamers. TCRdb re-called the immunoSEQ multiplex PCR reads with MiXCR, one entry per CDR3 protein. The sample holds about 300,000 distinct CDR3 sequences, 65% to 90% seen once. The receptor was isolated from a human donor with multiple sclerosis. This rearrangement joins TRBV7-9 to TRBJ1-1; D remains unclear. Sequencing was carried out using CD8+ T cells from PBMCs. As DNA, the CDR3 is TGTGCCAGCAGCTTAAGTTCCAGGACCCCTTCGACTGAAGCTTTCTTT. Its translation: CASSLSSRTPSTEAFF.